A few counts support the clone carrying this T cell receptor beta chain. The target antigen is unknown. The data were taken from a study of Graves' ophthalmopathy and Graves' hyperthyroidism. Findings and caveats of the study: Blood was where most expanded thyroid clonotypes above 0.001 frequency also turned up.

RNA transcripts were the source from which TCR beta CDR3 regions were amplified. HTBI primers were employed in first-round RT-PCR, then a second-round multiplex PCR followed. TCRdb ran MiXCR on the multiplex PCR reads and lists one entry per CDR3 protein. The top ten clones hold approximately 51% of a sample with 200,000 to 300,000 distinct CDR3 sequences, about 47% of them seen once. The study enrolled ophthalmopathy donors with moderate-to-severe activity, CAS ≥3, NOSPECS ≥4 and duration under 3 months. Diagnosis was based on clinical symptoms, serum thyroxine, TRAb, thyroid ultrasound and orbital computed tomography. The PBMCs had their origin in 8.5 to 10 ml of fresh peripheral blood. V shed 2 bases and J shed 0 bases, with 5 bases lying between them. From germline, CDR1 is LGHDT and CDR2 YNNKEL (reference sequence). The CDR3 totals 13 residues.

This TCR was sampled from an adult man with Graves' ophthalmopathy. The V gene is TRBV3-1, the J gene TRBJ2-7; D is uncertain. Sequenced sample: peripheral blood. The DNA for the CDR3 is TGTGCCAGCAGCCAAAGGGCCTCCTACGAGCAGTACTTC. Encoded protein: CASSQRASYEQYF.